These 29 T cell receptor beta chains came from one sample sequenced in a study of blood T cell repertoires in COVID-19. Only in-frame clones appear in the TCRdb table, and some are missing; sequencing was by immunoSEQ multiplex PCR. Here the sample spans some 73,000 clones, about 86% being singletons. The sample taken for sequencing was peripheral blood. These receptors all stem from a man older than 75 with COVID-19, enrolled during active disease.

The V call is TRBV10-3, the J call TRBJ2-1; 8 bases agree with TRBD1. The germline V gene has CDR1 ENHRY and CDR2 SYGVKD. This CDR3 region has 16 residues. V lost 10 bases and J lost 1; bases outside the gene matches: 12. In nucleotides, the CDR3 is TGTGCCACCCGTCCTCGACAGGGGTCTTCCTACAATGAGCAGTTCTTC. This sequence encodes CATRPRQGSSYNEQFF.

This clone was counted a single time. The V call is TRBV6-4, the J call TRBJ2-3, with TRBD2 matching over 14 bases. V was clipped by 5 bases and J by 4 bases; unmatched bases: 5. The CDR3 is 16 amino acids. Germline values: CDR1 MRHNA, CDR2 SNTAGT. CDR3 DNA sequence: TGTGCCAGCAGTTCCCAGGGACTAGCGGGGGCAGATACGCAGTATTTT. Amino acid sequence: CASSSQGLAGADTQYF.

The DNA of the CDR3 is TGTGCCATCAGTGATTATGCCAGGGGGCCTGCTGAAGCTTTCTTT. Amino acids: CAISDYARGPAEAFF. The chain carries TRBV10-3 and TRBJ1-1, with TRBD1 matching over 8 bases. CDR3 length equals 15 residues. The V segment lost 3 bases and the J segment 6 bases; nucleotides outside the gene matches: 9. Germline values: CDR1 ENHRY, CDR2 SYGVKD.

V is TRBV11-2 and J is TRBJ2-1; a weak D match, TRBD1 (6 bases). Per germline, CDR1 SGHAT and CDR2 FQNNGV. The CDR3 is made up of 13 amino acids. V gave up 2 bases and J gave up 4 bases, with 6 bases separating them. As DNA, the CDR3 is TGTGCCAGCAGCTTACAGGGGTACAATGAGCAGTTCTTC. It is translated as CASSLQGYNEQFF. The complete variable domain, with remaining parts taken from reference TRBV11-2 and TRBJ2-1, reads EAGVAQSPRYKIIEKRQSVAFWCNPISGHATLYWYQQILGQGPKLLIQFQNNGVVDDSQLPKDRFSAERLKGVDSTLKIQPAKLEDSAVYLCASSLQGYNEQFFGPGTRLTVL.

The V and J genes are TRBV9 and TRBJ1-1; D possibly corresponds to TRBD1 (5 bases). The CDR3 has 14 residues. The ends were cut back, 0 bases at V and 3 bases at J, with 9 bases in the middle. The V gene's germline CDR1 is SGDLS and CDR2 YYNGEE. In DNA form, the CDR3 reads TGTGCCAGCAGCGTAGCGGTCAGGGACACTGAAGCTTTCTTT. Its translation is CASSVAVRDTEAFF.

V and J are TRBV24-1 and TRBJ1-5; D is unresolved. The ends were cut back, 1 base at V and 7 bases at J, with 10 bases in the middle. Per the germline V gene, CDR1 is KGHDR and CDR2 is SFDVKD. This CDR3 spans 14 amino acids. For the CDR3, the DNA is TGTGCCACCAGTGATTTAGAGAGGAGCCAGCCCCAGCATTTT. Translation: CATSDLERSQPQHF.

The V and J genes are TRBV6-5 and TRBJ1-1; 8 bases fit TRBD1. Germline V gives CDR1 MNHEY, CDR2 SVGAGI. The J segment lost 3 bases and the V segment lost 4 bases, leaving 4 bases of the junction unmatched. CDR3 length: 14 residues. CDR3 sequence reads: CASSLTGVDTEAFF. In nucleotides, the CDR3 is TGTGCCAGCAGTTTGACAGGGGTGGACACTGAAGCTTTCTTT.

The chain couples TRBV27 to TRBJ2-2; D is possibly TRBD1 (6 bases). CDR1 is MNHEY and CDR2 is SMNVEV in the germline V gene (reference sequence). The CDR3 totals 14 residues. V lost 5 bases and J 7 bases, leaving 14 bases between the germline ends. This CDR3 reads CASSPNRVVGELFF. The CDR3 nucleotides read TGTGCCAGCAGTCCCAACAGGGTTGTCGGGGAGCTGTTTTTT.

The table lists this clone with a count of one. The rearrangement uses TRBV4-2 and TRBJ2-2, with a possible D match to TRBD1 (5 bases). Deletions cut 0 bases from V and 5 bases from J, with 13 bases between. The CDR3 is made up of 16 amino acids. Looked up from germline, CDR1 is LGHNA and CDR2 is YNFKEQ. The CDR3 DNA is TGTGCCAGCAGCCAAGAGGGGCCAGGGATAACCGGGGAGCTGTTTTTT. Residues: CASSQEGPGITGELFF.

This chain links TRBV4-2 with TRBJ1-1; TRBD1 matches 8 bases. This CDR3 has 18 residues. Germline loops: CDR1 LGHNA, CDR2 YNFKEQ. Trimming took 1 base from V and 2 from J; bases not matched to a gene: 12. The CDR3 protein is CASSQALAGGLGNTEAFF. The CDR3 DNA sequence: TGTGCCAGCAGCCAAGCCCTCGCAGGGGGCCTAGGAAACACTGAAGCTTTCTTT.

V gene TRBV28 combines with J gene TRBJ2-7, with TRBD1 matching 10 bases. The CDR3 is 13 amino acids. J was trimmed by 0 bases and V by 10 bases; bases with no gene match: 3. The V gene's germline CDR1 is MDHEN and CDR2 SYDVKM. DNA of the CDR3: TGTGCCACTCGGACAGGGGGCTCCTACGAGCAGTACTTC. Protein: CATRTGGSYEQYF.

The CDR3, as DNA: TGTGCCAGCGGGCAGTACAATCAGCCCCAGCATTTT. It specifies CASGQYNQPQHF. The V and J genes are TRBV6-5 and TRBJ1-5; D is unresolved. This CDR3 is built from 12 residues. CDR1 MNHEY and CDR2 SVGAGI come from the germline V gene. Trimming removed 8 bases from V and 3 bases from J, with 8 bases in between.

The chain employs TRBV5-4 and TRBJ2-2; perhaps TRBD2 as D (7 bases). Trimming pared 2 bases from V and 5 bases from J, leaving 19 bases between. There are 17 residues in the CDR3. Germline CDR1 and CDR2: SGHNT and YYREEE (reference sequence). The CDR3 coding sequence is TGTGCCAGCAGCTTACCGAGGGGGGGCCCAGGTACCGGGGAGCTGTTTTTT. Its protein is CASSLPRGGPGTGELFF.

The V gene is TRBV4-1, the J gene TRBJ1-1; 8 bases line up with TRBD1. CDR3 size: 12 residues. The germline V gene has CDR1 MGHRA and CDR2 YSYEKL. V was clipped by 0 bases and J by 12 bases; unmatched bases: 3. CDR3 nucleotide sequence: TGCGCCAGCAGCCAAGATCGGGACAGGACTTTCTTT. Translated: CASSQDRDRTFF.

The chain carries TRBV5-1 and TRBJ1-1, with a tentative D call TRBD1 (6 bases). Germline assignment: CDR1 SGHRS and CDR2 YFSETQ. V was pared by 4 bases and J by 2 bases, with 12 bases between. The CDR3 runs 14 residues. The CDR3 DNA sequence: TGCGCCAGCAGCGAGACAGGACTCAACACTGAAGCTTTCTTT. It translates to CASSETGLNTEAFF.

The chain links TRBV10-3 to TRBJ1-2; maybe TRBD1 (5 bases). V was shortened by 5 bases and J by 0 bases, with 16 bases between the two germline ends. This CDR3 contains 16 residues. Germline CDR1 ENHRY, CDR2 SYGVKD. CDR3 protein: CAISSISGTPNYGYTF. The CDR3 DNA reads TGTGCCATCAGTTCTATCTCAGGGACTCCTAACTATGGCTACACCTTC.

This sequence joins TRBV5-1 and TRBJ1-6, with TRBD1 matching 7 bases. J was trimmed by 10 bases and V by 5 bases; bases with no gene match: 6. Per the germline V gene, CDR1 is SGHRS and CDR2 is YFSETQ. The CDR3 runs 13 residues. CDR3 protein: CASRLDRASPLHF. As DNA, the CDR3 is TGCGCCAGCAGGCTAGACAGGGCCTCACCCCTCCACTTT.

The chain recombines TRBV19 with TRBJ2-2; perhaps TRBD1 as D (5 bases). Germline assignment: CDR1 LNHDA and CDR2 SQIVND (reference sequence). The CDR3 totals 15 residues. V lost 6 bases and J 4 bases, leaving 15 bases between the germline ends. The CDR3 protein is CASSSVWQGTGELFF. The CDR3, as DNA: TGTGCCAGTAGCTCTGTATGGCAGGGCACCGGGGAGCTGTTTTTT.

The chain couples TRBV6-5 to TRBJ2-5, with D possibly matching TRBD1 (5 bases). Germline V lookup: CDR1 MNHEY, CDR2 SVGAGI. There are 11 residues in the CDR3. V lost 5 bases, J lost 7 bases, and 8 bases lay in between. CDR3 coding DNA: TGTGCCAGCAGTCCAGGGTGGACCCAGTACTTC. Translation gives CASSPGWTQYF.

This chain uses TRBV7-8 with TRBJ1-2; TRBD1 agrees at 7 bases. The V gene end was trimmed by 0 bases and the J gene end by 8 bases; junction bases not matched to a gene: 9. From germline, CDR1 is SGHVS and CDR2 FQNEAQ. The CDR3 contains 15 residues. This CDR3 reads CASSLAPRQGGGYTF. The CDR3 DNA follows: TGTGCCAGCAGCTTAGCTCCGAGACAGGGCGGCGGCTACACCTTC.

The rearrangement uses TRBV7-2 and TRBJ1-1; 7 bases match TRBD1. Germline V lookup: CDR1 SGHTA, CDR2 FQGNSA. The CDR3 length is 14 residues. Germline trimming cut 5 bases from V and 1 base from J; bases unmatched to any gene: 4. For the CDR3, the DNA is TGTGCCAGCAGCCGGGACAGTGGGAACACTGAAGCTTTCTTT. It is translated as CASSRDSGNTEAFF.

The chain joins TRBV5-1 to TRBJ1-6; no definite D call. Germline V gene data show CDR1 as SGHRS and CDR2 as YFSETQ. This CDR3 is 15 amino acids long. Between the trimmed V and J ends, which lost 1 base and 5 bases, there was a span of 10 bases. CDR3 protein: CASSLSEVHNSPLHF. The CDR3 bases are TGCGCCAGCAGCTTGTCCGAGGTGCATAATTCACCCCTCCACTTT.

The CDR3 loop reads CASSQDRGTEAFF. For the CDR3, the DNA is TGCGCCAGCAGCCAAGATCGGGGCACTGAAGCTTTCTTT. The chain carries TRBV4-3 and TRBJ1-1; D is ambiguous. The V and J ends lost 0 bases and 4 bases respectively, with 6 bases between them. CDR3 length: 13 residues. Germline assignment: CDR1 LGHNA and CDR2 YSLEER.

The chain is built from TRBV7-3 and TRBJ1-4; TRBD1 agrees at 9 bases. CDR1 and CDR2 from the germline V gene are SGHTA and FQGTGA. Losses at the gene ends were 5 bases for V and 8 bases for J; bases not matched to a gene: 3. The CDR3 extends over 13 amino acids. The CDR3 region has the DNA TGTGCCAGCAGCATGGACAGGGGAGAAAAACTGTTTTTT. This translates into CASSMDRGEKLFF.

The chain joins TRBV28 to TRBJ2-2, with no clear D. Per germline, CDR1 MDHEN and CDR2 SYDVKM. The V end lost 4 bases, the J end lost 1 base, and 13 bases lay between the germline ends. This CDR3 is built from 16 residues. The CDR3 coding sequence is TGTGCCAGCAGTTCCCCTTCTACAGAGAACACCGGGGAGCTGTTTTTT. Translated, it gives CASSSPSTENTGELFF.

The V gene is TRBV10-3, the J gene TRBJ2-5, with 9 bases that match TRBD1. The CDR3 consists of 14 residues. V shed 6 bases, J shed 4 bases, and the junction held 6 bases outside the gene matches. CDR1 and CDR2 (germline): ENHRY, SYGVKD. The CDR3: CAIRSGTGRETQYF. In nucleotides, the CDR3 is TGTGCCATCAGGAGCGGGACAGGGAGAGAGACCCAGTACTTC.

The rearrangement links TRBV4-2 to TRBJ1-4; D remains ambiguous. There are 16 residues in the CDR3. V dropped 1 base and J dropped 8 bases, with 17 bases sitting between them. CDR1 and CDR2 from the germline V gene are LGHNA and YNFKEQ. The CDR3 DNA reads TGTGCCAGCAGCCAAGTAAGAGACCTAGTATTGGAAAAACTGTTTTTT. Translated: CASSQVRDLVLEKLFF.

The V gene is TRBV2, the J gene TRBJ2-5; 8 positions match TRBD1. With 7 bases clipped from V and 1 base from J, the junction kept 5 bases outside the gene matches. This CDR3 spans 14 amino acids. CDR1 is SNHLY and CDR2 is FYNNEI in the germline V gene. The CDR3 sequence: CASKRDRSQETQYF. The CDR3 DNA reads TGTGCCAGCAAACGGGACAGGAGCCAAGAGACCCAGTACTTC.

Points on this clone: Its ends do not fully match the called genes, so a read error is possible. The V and J genes are TRBV3-1 (or the pseudogene TRBV3-2) and TRBJ1-2; D is unresolved. This CDR3 spans 12 amino acids. Germline V gives CDR1 LGHDT, CDR2 YNNKEL (reference sequence). The CDR3 loop reads CASRQGPYGYTF. Written as DNA, the CDR3 is TGTGCCAGCAGACAAGGGCCCTATGGCTACACCTTC.